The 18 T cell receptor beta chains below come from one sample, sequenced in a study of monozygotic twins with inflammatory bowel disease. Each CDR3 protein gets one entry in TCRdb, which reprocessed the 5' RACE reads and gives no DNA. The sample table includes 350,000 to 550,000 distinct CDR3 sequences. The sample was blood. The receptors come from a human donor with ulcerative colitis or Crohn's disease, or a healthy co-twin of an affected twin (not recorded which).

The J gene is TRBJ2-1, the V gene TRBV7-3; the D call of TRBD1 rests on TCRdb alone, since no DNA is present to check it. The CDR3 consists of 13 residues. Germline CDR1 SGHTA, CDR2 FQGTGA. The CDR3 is CASSFLSESERFF.

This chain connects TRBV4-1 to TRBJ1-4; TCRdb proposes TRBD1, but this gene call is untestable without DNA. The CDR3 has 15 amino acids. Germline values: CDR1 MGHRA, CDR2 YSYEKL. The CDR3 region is CASSPGTGPNEKLFF.

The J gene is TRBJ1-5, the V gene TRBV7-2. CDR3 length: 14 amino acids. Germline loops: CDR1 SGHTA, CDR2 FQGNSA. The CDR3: CASSASWVGQPQHF.

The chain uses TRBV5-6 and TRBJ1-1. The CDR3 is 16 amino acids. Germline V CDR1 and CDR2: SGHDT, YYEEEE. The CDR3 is CASSYGHPSAPFEAFF.

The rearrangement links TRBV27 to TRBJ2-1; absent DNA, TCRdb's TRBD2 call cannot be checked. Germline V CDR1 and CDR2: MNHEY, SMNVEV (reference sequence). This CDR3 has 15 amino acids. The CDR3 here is CASSRRGLEDNEQFF.

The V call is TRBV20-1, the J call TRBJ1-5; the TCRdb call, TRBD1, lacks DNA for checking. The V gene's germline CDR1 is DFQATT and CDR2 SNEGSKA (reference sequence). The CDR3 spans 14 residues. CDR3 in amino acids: CSARGGAGNQPQHF.

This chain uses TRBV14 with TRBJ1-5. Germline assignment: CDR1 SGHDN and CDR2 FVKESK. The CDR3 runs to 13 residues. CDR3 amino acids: CASSQGLNQPQHF.

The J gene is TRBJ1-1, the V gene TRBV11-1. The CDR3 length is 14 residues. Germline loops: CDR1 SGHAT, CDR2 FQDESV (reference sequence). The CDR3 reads CASSLKGRNTEAFF.

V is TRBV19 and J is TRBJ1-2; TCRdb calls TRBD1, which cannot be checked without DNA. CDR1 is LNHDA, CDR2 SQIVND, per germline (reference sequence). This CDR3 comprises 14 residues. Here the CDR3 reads CASREDIYYYGYTF.

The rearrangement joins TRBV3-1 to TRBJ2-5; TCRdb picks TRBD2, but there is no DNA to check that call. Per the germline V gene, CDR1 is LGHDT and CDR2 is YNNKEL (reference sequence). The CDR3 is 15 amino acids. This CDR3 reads CASSRVAGSQETQYF.

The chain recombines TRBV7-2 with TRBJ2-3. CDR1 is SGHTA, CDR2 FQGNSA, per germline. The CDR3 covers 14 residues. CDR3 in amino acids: CASSLVGYTDTQYF.

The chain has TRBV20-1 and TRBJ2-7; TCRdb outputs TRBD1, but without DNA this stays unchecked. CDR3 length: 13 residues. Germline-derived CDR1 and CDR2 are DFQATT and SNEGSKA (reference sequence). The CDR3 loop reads CSAGGRFGYEQYF.

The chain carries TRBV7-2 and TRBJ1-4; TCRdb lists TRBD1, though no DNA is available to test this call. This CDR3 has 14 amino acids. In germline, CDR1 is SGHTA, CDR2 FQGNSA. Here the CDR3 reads CASSLHGTGEKLFF.

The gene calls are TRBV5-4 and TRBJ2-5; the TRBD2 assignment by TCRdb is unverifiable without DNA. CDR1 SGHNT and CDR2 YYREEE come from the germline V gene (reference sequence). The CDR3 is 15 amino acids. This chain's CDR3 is CASTPTRGPQETQYF.

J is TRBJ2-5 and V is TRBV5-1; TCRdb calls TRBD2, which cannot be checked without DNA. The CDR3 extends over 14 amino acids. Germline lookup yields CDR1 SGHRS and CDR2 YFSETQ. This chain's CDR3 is CASSTGLAGETQYF.

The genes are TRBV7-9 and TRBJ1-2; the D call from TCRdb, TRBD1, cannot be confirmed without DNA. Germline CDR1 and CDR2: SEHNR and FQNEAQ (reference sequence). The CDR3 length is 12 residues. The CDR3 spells CASSVPNYGYTF.

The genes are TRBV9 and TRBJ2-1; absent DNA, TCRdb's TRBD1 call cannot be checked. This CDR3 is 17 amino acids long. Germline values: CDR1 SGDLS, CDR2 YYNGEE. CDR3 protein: CASSVEGRGAGYDEQFF.

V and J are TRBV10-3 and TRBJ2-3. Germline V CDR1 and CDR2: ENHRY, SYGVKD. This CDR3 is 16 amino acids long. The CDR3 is CAISDRGATSTDTQYF.